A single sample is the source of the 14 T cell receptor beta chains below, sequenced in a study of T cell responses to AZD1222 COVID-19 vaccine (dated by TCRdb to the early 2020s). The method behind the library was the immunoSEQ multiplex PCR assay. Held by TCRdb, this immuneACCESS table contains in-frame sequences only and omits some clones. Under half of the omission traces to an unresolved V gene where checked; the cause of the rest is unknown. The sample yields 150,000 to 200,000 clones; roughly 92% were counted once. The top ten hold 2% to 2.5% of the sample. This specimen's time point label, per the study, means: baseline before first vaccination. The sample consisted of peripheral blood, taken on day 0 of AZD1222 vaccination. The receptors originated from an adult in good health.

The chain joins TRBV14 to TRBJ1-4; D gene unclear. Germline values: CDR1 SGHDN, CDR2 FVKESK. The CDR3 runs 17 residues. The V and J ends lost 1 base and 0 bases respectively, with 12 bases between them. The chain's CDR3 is CASSQVSWFSTNEKLFF. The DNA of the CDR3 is TGTGCCAGCAGCCAAGTGTCGTGGTTTTCAACTAATGAAAAACTGTTTTTT.

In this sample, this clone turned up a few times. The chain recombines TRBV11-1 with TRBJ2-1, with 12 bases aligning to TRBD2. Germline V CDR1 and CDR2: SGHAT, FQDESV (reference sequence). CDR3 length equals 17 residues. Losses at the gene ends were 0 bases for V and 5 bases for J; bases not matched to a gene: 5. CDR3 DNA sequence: TGTGCCAGCAGCTTAGCTGCTAGCGGGAGGGCCAACAATGAGCAGTTCTTC. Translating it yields CASSLAASGRANNEQFF.

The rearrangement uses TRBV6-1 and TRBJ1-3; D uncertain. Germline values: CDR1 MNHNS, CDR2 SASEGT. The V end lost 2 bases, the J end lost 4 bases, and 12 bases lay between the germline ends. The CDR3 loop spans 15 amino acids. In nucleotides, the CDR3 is TGTGCCAGCAGTGAAATAGCTACAGCCGGAAACACCATATATTTT. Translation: CASSEIATAGNTIYF.

The CDR3 is CASSSTTGRPSGNTIYF. CDR3 nucleotide sequence: TGTGCCAGCAGCTCAACGACAGGTCGCCCCTCTGGAAACACCATATATTTT. This chain uses TRBV7-9 with TRBJ1-3, with D tentatively TRBD1 (6 bases). The CDR3 is made up of 17 amino acids. The germline V gene encodes CDR1 SEHNR and CDR2 FQNEAQ (reference sequence). V was cut by 4 bases and J by 0 bases, with 16 bases left in between.

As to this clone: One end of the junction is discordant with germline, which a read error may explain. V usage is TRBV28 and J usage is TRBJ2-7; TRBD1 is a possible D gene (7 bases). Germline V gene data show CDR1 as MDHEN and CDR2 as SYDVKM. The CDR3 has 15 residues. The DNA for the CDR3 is TGTGCCAGCAGTTTAGGGGGCCAGGGGGGTAAGCAGCATTACTTC. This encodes CASSLGGQGGKQHYF.

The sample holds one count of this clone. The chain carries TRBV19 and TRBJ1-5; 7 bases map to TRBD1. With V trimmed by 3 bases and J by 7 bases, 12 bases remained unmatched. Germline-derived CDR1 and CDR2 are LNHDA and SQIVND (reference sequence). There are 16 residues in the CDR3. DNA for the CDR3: TGTGCCAGTAGTATTCTTAACAGGGGTTTTGACCAGCCCCAGCATTTT. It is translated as CASSILNRGFDQPQHF.

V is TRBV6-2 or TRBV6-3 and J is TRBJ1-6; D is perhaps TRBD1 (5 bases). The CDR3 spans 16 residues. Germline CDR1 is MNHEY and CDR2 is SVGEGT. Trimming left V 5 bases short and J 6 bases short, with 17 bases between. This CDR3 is CASSTRPGRANSPLHF. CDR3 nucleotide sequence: TGTGCCAGCAGTACACGTCCGGGCAGGGCTAATTCACCCCTCCACTTT.

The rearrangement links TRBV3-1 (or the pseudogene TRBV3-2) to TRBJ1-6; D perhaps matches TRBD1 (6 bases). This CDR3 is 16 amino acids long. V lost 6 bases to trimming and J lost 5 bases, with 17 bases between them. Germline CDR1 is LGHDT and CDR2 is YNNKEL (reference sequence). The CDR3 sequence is CASSPRGGRNNSPLHF. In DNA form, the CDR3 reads TGTGCCAGCAGTCCCCGGGGGGGCCGTAATAATTCACCCCTCCACTTT.

This CDR3 reads CASSIERRQANQPQHF. Written as DNA, the CDR3 is TGTGCCAGTAGTATAGAAAGGAGACAGGCGAATCAGCCCCAGCATTTT. The chain carries TRBV19 and TRBJ1-5; a weak D match, TRBD1 (6 bases). Germline loops: CDR1 LNHDA, CDR2 SQIVND (reference sequence). Deletions cut 0 bases from V and 4 bases from J, with 13 bases between. The CDR3 sequence is 16 residues long.

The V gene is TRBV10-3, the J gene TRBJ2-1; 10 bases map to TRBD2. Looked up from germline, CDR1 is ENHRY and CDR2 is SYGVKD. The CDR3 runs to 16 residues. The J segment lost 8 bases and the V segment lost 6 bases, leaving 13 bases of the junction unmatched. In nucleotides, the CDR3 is TGTGCCATCAGAGCAGCGGCGGGACTAGCGAATTATGAGCAGTTCTTC. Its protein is CAIRAAAGLANYEQFF.

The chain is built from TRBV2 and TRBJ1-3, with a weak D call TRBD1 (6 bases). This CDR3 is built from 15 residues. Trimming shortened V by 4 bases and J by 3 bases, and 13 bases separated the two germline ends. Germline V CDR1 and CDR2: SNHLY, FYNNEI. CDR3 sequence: CASSVTGWSGNTIYF. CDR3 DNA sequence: TGTGCCAGCAGTGTAACAGGGTGGAGTGGAAACACCATATATTTT.

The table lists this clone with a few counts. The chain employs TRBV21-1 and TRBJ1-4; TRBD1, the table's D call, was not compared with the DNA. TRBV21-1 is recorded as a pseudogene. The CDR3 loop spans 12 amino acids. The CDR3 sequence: CATYRGHEKLFF. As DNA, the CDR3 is TGTGCCACGTACAGGGGGCATGAAAAACTGTTTTTT.

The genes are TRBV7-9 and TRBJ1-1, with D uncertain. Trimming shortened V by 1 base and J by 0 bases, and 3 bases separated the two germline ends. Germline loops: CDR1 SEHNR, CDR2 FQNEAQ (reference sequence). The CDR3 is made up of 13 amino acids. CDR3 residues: CASSLVLNTEAFF. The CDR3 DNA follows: TGTGCCAGCAGCTTAGTTCTGAACACTGAAGCTTTCTTT. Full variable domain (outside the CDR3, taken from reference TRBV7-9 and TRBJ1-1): DTGVSQNPRHKITKRGQNVTFRCDPISEHNRLYWYRQTLGQGPEFLTYFQNEAQLEKSRLLSDRFSAERPKGSFSTLEIQRTEQGDSAMYLCASSLVLNTEAFFGQGTRLTVV.

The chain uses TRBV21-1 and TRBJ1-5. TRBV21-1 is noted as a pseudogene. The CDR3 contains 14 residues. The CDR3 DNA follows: TGTGCCAGCAGCAGGGGAGGGGACAATCAGCCCCAGCATTTT. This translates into CASSRGGDNQPQHF.